The clone carrying this T cell receptor beta chain was recorded many times. Its antigen is still unknown. The data derive from a study of T cell repertoires in cytomegalovirus infection. TCRdb redid the calling of the reads with MiXCR, one entry per CDR3 protein. The data contain more than 150,000 distinct CDR3 sequences, roughly a fifth of them singletons. Study results and caveats: In two of eight donors, the top clonotype was HLA-C-restricted CMV-specific. Frequencies of public TCR beta families were cumulated, and this identified carriers of CMV plus the relevant HLA.

The length of the CDR3 is 13 residues. In germline, CDR1 is SGHTA, CDR2 FQGNSA. V dropped 0 bases and J dropped 7 bases, with 10 bases sitting between them. The chain employs TRBV7-2 and TRBJ2-7; D not resolved. The origin of this receptor is a human donor in good health (CMV status not recorded). Some clones in this sample may be carry-over from other donors' samples. The sequenced sample consisted of PBMCs. CDR3 in DNA: TGTGCCAGCAGCTTAGCGCTTACGCGGGAGCAGTACTTC. Amino acids: CASSLALTREQYF.